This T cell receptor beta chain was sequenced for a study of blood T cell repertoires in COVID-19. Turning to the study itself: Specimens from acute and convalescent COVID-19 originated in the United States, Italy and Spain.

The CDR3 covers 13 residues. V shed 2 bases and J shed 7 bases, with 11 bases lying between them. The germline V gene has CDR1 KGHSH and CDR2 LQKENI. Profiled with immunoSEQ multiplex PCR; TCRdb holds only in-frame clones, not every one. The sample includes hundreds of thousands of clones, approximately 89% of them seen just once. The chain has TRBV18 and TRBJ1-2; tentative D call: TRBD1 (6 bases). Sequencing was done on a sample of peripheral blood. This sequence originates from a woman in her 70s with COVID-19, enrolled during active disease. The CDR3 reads CASSPNDRRGYTF. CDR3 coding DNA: TGTGCCAGCTCACCAAACGACAGGCGTGGCTACACCTTC.